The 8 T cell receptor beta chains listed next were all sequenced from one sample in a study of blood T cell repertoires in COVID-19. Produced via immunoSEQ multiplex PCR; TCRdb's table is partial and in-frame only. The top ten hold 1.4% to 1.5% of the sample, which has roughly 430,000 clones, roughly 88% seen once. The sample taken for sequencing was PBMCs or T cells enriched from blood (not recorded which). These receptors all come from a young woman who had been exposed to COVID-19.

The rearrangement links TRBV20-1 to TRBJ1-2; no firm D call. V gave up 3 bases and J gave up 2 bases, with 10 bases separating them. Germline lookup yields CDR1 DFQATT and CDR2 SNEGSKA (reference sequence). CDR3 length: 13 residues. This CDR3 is CSASYPENYGYTF. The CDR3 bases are TGCAGTGCTAGTTATCCAGAAAACTATGGCTACACCTTC.

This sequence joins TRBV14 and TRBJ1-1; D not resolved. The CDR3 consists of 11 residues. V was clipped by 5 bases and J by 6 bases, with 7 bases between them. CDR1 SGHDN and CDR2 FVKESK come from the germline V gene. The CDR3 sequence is CASSSSAEAFF. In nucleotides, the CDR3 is TGTGCCAGCAGCAGTTCGGCTGAAGCTTTCTTT.

The CDR3 region has the DNA TGTGCCAGCAGTTTACGAATAGAAACGTACACTGAAGCTTTCTTT. Protein sequence: CASSLRIETYTEAFF. The chain links TRBV28 to TRBJ1-1; no clear D gene. Looked up from germline, CDR1 is MDHEN and CDR2 is SYDVKM. The CDR3 extends over 15 amino acids. V was cut by 2 bases and J by 3 bases, with 13 bases left in between.

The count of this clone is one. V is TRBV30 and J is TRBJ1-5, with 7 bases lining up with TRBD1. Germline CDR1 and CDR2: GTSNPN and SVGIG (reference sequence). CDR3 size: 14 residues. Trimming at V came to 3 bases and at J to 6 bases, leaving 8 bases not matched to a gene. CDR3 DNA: TGTGCCTGGAGCACAGGGGATCCTACTCAGCCCCAGCATTTT. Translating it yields CAWSTGDPTQPQHF. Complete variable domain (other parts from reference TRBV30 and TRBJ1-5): SQTIHQWPATLVQPVGSPLSLECTVEGTSNPNLYWYRQAAGRGLQLLFYSVGIGQISSEVPQNLSASRPQDRQFILSSKKLLLSDSGFYLCAWSTGDPTQPQHFGDGTRLSIL.

The CDR3 bases are TGTGCCAGTACCGGACAGTTCGCCACAGATACGCAGTATTTT. Its protein product is CASTGQFATDTQYF. The chain uses TRBV19 and TRBJ2-3; a possible D gene is TRBD1 (6 bases). The CDR3 has 14 amino acids. Per germline, CDR1 LNHDA and CDR2 SQIVND (reference sequence). Trimming took 7 bases from V and 2 from J, leaving 13 bases between them.

The CDR3 DNA follows: TGTGCCAGCAGGCCGACAGGGGGTGATGAAAAACTGTTTTTT. Translation gives CASRPTGGDEKLFF. This chain uses TRBV6-5 with TRBJ1-4; 9 bases line up with TRBD1. This CDR3 comprises 14 residues. The V segment lost 6 bases and the J segment 6 bases; nucleotides outside the gene matches: 5. Germline V gives CDR1 MNHEY, CDR2 SVGAGI.

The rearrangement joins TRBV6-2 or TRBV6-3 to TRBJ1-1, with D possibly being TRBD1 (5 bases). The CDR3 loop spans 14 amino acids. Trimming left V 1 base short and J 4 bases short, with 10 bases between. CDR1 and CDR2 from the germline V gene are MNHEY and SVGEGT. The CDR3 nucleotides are TGTGCCAGCAGTTACTGGCAGGGTAGCACTGAAGCTTTCTTT. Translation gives CASSYWQGSTEAFF.

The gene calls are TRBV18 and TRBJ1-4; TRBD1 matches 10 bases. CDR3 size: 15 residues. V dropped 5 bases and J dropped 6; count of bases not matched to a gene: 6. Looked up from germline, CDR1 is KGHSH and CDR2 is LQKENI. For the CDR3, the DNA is TGTGCCAGCTCATCTTCCGGGACAGGGGATGAAAAACTGTTTTTT. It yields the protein CASSSSGTGDEKLFF.